This T cell receptor (beta chain) was recovered during a study of regulatory T cells in long-lasting Graves disease. Time point here: newly diagnosed GD, antithyroid drugs for less than 3 months. PBMC RNA served as the TCR library source. Ten or more counts support this clonotype. Construction of TCR beta libraries relied on iRepertoire HTBI primers and on Arm-PCR targeting CDR3 regions. TCRdb used MiXCR to reprocess the multiplex PCR reads, holding one entry per CDR3 protein. The sample lists some 400,000 distinct CDR3 sequences, 14% to 15% occurring once. The V end lost 7 bases, the J end lost 1 base, and 10 bases lay between the germline ends. Germline assignment: CDR1 GTSNPN and CDR2 SVGIG (reference sequence). The CDR3 has 12 residues. This sample also appeared in a second study, on T cells in Graves' hyperthyroidism and ophthalmopathy.

The specimen comprised peripheral blood mononuclear cells (PBMCs), sampled at new diagnosis, from a patient treated with antithyroid drugs. V and J are TRBV30 and TRBJ1-1, with TRBD1 as a possible D gene (6 bases). The receptor comes from a woman in her 30s with Graves disease. The CDR3 is CASTGRNTEAFF. The CDR3 bases are TGTGCCTCAACAGGGAGGAACACTGAAGCTTTCTTT.